Listed here is a single TCR beta chain. Its antigen is not identified. Profiling relied on immunoSEQ multiplex PCR, and the TCRdb table lists in-frame clones only, not all of them. This sample has over 110,000 clones; about 90% occur once, and the top ten carry just over 5.5%. This CDR3 region has 13 residues. Trimming removed 4 bases from V and 1 base from J, with 8 bases in between. The germline V gene has CDR1 KGHSH and CDR2 LQKENI. The sample originates from a study of T cell responses to AZD1222 COVID-19 vaccine. The wider study: Researchers grouped second doses given at about 4 or about 12 weeks into one pool. Study results and limitations: Clonal diversity may have been underestimated, and the donors were mostly white British, with more females than males. Nearly half of spike-specific TCRs reportedly target variant regions that are unmutated in the B.1.351 and B.1.1.7 variants. Just a handful of AZD1222 recipients tested seropositive at baseline.

The chain is built from TRBV18 and TRBJ2-7; D unresolved. This clonotype originated in an adult in good health. Specimen: peripheral blood, collected on day 0 of AZD1222 vaccination. CDR3: CASSRGTSYEQYF. Written as DNA, the CDR3 is TGTGCCAGCTCACGGGGTACTTCCTACGAGCAGTACTTC.